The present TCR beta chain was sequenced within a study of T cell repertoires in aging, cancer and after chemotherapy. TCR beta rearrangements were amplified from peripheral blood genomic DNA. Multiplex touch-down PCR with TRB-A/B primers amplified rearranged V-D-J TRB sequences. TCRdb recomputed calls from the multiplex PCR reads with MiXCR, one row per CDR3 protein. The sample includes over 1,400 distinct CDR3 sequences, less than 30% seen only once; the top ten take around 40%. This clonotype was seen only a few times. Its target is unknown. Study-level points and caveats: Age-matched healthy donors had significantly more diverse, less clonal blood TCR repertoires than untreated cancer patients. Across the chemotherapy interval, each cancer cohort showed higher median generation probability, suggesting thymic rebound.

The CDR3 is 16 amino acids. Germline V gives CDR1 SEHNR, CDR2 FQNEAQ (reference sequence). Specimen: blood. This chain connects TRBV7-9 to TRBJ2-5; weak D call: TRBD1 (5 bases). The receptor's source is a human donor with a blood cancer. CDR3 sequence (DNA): TGTGTCAGAAGCCCTCTGGCAGGGCTAACGTCTAAGACCCAGTACTTC. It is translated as CVRSPLAGLTSKTQYF.